This T cell receptor beta chain was retrieved from a study of T cell changes during pregnancy in multiple sclerosis. Germline loops: CDR1 LGHNA, CDR2 YSLEER. V lost 0 bases, J lost 4 bases, and 9 bases lay in between. The CDR3 is 14 amino acids. Data came from immunoSEQ multiplex PCR; TCRdb stores just in-frame clones and leaves some out. The sample shows tens of thousands of clones, about nine tenths of them seen only once. This clone has just one count. This TCR was recovered from a female donor in good health, enrolled as a control in a pregnancy study. The sample consisted of CD4+ T cells from peripheral blood mononuclear cells, taken in the second trimester of pregnancy. The chain has TRBV4-3 and TRBJ2-5, with a weak D call TRBD1 (6 bases). CDR3 protein: CASSQDGGAETQYF. CDR3 nucleotides: TGCGCCAGCAGCCAAGATGGGGGCGCAGAGACCCAGTACTTC.